The entry below gives a single T cell receptor (beta chain) sequence along with its context. The entry originates in a study of blood T cell repertoires in COVID-19. Study-wide background: Samples representing acute and convalescent COVID-19 were sourced from the United States, Italy and Spain. Nucleic acid was either cDNA or gDNA, and it came from T cells, B-cell-depleted T cells, or PBMCs.

The CDR3 runs 13 residues. Looked up from germline, CDR1 is MNHNS and CDR2 is SASEGT. V shed 2 bases and J shed 6 bases, with 7 bases lying between them. Under the authors' procedure: Estimated nucleated cell counts came from reference gene primer amplification. Assay: immunoSEQ multiplex PCR; the TCRdb copy retains only in-frame clones and omits some. Clone size and the V and J calls come from that table; the DNA yielded D and trimming. The table shows 70,000 to 80,000 clones, with around nine tenths occurring only once. The specimen sequenced was peripheral blood. The V and J genes are TRBV6-1 and TRBJ2-2; D is uncertain. This TCR was sampled from a woman aged 55-70 years with acute or convalescent COVID-19. The CDR3 loop is CASSEIRAGELFF. Written as DNA, the CDR3 is TGTGCCAGCAGTGAAATCCGGGCCGGGGAGCTGTTTTTT.